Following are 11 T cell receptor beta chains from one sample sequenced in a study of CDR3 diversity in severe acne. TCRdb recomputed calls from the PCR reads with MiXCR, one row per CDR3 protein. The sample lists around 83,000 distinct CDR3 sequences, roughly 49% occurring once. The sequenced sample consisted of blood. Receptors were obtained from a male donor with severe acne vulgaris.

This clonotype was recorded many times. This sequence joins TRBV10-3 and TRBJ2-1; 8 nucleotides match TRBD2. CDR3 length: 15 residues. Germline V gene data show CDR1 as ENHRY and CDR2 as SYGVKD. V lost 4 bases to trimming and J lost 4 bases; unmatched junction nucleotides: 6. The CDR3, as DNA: TGTGCCATCAGTGTTGGTAGCGGGACTTACAATGAGCAGTTCTTC. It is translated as CAISVGSGTYNEQFF.

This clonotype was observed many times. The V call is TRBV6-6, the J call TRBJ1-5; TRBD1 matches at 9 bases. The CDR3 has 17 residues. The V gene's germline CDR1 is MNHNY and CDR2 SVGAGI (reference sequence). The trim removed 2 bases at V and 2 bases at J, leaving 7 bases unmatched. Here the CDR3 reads CASSYGGQGRGNQPQHF. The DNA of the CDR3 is TGTGCCAGCAGTTACGGGGGACAGGGACGAGGCAATCAGCCCCAGCATTTT.

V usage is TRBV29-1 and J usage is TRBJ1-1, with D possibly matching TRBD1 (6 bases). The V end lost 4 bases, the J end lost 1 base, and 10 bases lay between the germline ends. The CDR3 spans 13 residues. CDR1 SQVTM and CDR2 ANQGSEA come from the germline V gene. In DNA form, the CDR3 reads TGCAGCGTTGTGGGACACGAGAACACTGAAGCTTTCTTT. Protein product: CSVVGHENTEAFF.

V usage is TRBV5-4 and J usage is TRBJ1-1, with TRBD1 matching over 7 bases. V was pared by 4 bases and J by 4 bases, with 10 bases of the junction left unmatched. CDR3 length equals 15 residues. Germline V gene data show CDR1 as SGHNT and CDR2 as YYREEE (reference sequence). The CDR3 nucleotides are TGTGCCAGCAGCCAGTACAGGGGCGAGACCACTGAAGCTTTCTTT. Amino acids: CASSQYRGETTEAFF.

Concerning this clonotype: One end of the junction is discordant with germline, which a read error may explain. The CDR3 DNA reads as TGTGCTAGCAGCTTCTGTGCGACTGCGAACACCGGGGAGCTGTTTTTT. Translation: CASSFCATANTGELFF. The V call is TRBV7-7, the J call TRBJ2-2; D not certain. The CDR3 loop spans 16 amino acids. Germline assignment: CDR1 SSHAT and CDR2 FNYEAQ (reference sequence).

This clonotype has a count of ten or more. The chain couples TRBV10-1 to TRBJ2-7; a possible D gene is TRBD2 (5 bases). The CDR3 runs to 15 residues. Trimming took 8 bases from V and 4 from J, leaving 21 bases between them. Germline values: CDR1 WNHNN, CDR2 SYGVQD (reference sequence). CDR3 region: CASLPSLAGLYEQYF. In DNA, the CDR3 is TGCGCCAGCCTTCCGTCGCTAGCAGGCCTTTACGAGCAGTACTTC.

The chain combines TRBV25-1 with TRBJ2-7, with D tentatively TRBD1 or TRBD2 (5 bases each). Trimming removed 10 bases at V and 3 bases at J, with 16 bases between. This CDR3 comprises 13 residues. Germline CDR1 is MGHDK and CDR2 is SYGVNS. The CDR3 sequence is CATRPGRIYEQYF. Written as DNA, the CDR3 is TGTGCCACCCGACCGGGGCGAATCTACGAGCAGTACTTC.

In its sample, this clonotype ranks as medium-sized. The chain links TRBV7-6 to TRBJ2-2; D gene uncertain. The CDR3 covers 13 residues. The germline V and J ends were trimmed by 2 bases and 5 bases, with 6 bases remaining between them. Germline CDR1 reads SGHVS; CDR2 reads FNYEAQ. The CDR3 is CASSLLPTGELFF. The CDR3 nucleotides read TGTGCCAGCAGCTTACTACCGACCGGGGAGCTGTTTTTT. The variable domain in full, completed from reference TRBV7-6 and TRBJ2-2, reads GAGVSQSPRYKVTKRGQDVALRCDPISGHVSLYWYRQALGQGPEFLTYFNYEAQQDKSGLPNDRFSAERPEGSISTLTIQRTEQRDSAMYRCASSLLPTGELFFGEGSRLTVL.

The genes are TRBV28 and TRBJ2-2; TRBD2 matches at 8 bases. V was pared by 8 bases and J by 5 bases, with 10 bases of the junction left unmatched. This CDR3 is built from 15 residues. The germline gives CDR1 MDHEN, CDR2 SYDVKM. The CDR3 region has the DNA TGTGCCAGCCTAGACGGGGGGGCGCATACCGGGGAGCTGTTTTTT. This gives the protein CASLDGGAHTGELFF.

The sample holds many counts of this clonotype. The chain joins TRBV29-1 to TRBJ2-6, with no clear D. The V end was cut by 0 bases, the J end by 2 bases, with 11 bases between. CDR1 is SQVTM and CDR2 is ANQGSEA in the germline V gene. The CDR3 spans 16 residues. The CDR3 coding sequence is TGCAGCGTTGAAGATCCTAGGTTCCCTGGGGCCAACGTCCTGACTTTC. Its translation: CSVEDPRFPGANVLTF. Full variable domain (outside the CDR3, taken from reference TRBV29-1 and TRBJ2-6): SAVISQKPSRDICQRGTSLTIQCQVDSQVTMMFWYRQQPGQSLTLIATANQGSEATYESGFVIDKFPISRPNLTFSTLTVSNMSPEDSSIYLCSVEDPRFPGANVLTFGAGSRLTVL.

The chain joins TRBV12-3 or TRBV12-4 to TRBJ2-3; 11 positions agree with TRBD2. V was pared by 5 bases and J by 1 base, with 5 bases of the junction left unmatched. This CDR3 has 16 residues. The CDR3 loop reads CASSPLAGGRTDTQYF. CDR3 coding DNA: TGTGCCAGCAGTCCGCTAGCGGGAGGTCGCACAGATACGCAGTATTTT.